This passage covers 29 T cell receptor beta chains from one sample sequenced in a study of cytomegalovirus exposure and HLA in healthy donors. The primer mix had 60 Vbeta and 13 Jbeta primers. This table comes from immunoSEQ multiplex PCR, and its TCRdb copy is limited to in-frame clones, with some not included. Of 180,000 or so clones in the sample, about three quarters are singletons; the top ten hold less than 4.5%. The sample comprised PBMCs. These receptors were taken from a woman aged 60-75 years in good health and CMV-seropositive.

The chain has TRBV28 and TRBJ1-2; D is unresolved. The CDR3 has 14 residues. V was cut by 3 bases and J by 5 bases, with 13 bases left in between. CDR1 and CDR2 from the germline V gene are MDHEN and SYDVKM. CDR3 sequence (DNA): TGTGCCAGCAGTTTTAATCGGCAGGTTTATGGCTACACCTTC. It specifies CASSFNRQVYGYTF.

The chain joins TRBV20-1 to TRBJ2-3; D is undetermined. Germline V gene data show CDR1 as DFQATT and CDR2 as SNEGSKA (reference sequence). The CDR3 covers 10 residues. Trimming stripped 5 bases from V and 2 bases from J, with 2 bases between. The CDR3 loop reads CSALTDTQYF. The CDR3 coding sequence is TGCAGTGCTCTCACAGATACGCAGTATTTT.

CDR3 coding DNA: TGCGCCAGCAGCGTGGACAGCACCGGGGAGCTGTTTTTT. Translated: CASSVDSTGELFF. The chain recombines TRBV5-1 with TRBJ2-2, with a possible D match to TRBD1 (6 bases). This CDR3 region has 13 residues. Germline V gives CDR1 SGHRS, CDR2 YFSETQ. Trimming shortened V by 4 bases and J by 4 bases, and 8 bases separated the two germline ends.

The V and J genes are TRBV14 and TRBJ2-5; D is unresolved. Trimming pared 3 bases from V and 4 bases from J, leaving 3 bases between. This CDR3 spans 11 amino acids. Germline loops: CDR1 SGHDN, CDR2 FVKESK. For the CDR3, the DNA is TGTGCCAGCAGCCACGGAGAGACCCAGTACTTC. The encoded protein is CASSHGETQYF.

This clone was observed a few times. The rearrangement uses TRBV5-1 and TRBJ1-3; D is perhaps TRBD1 (5 bases). CDR3 size: 13 residues. Germline values: CDR1 SGHRS, CDR2 YFSETQ. Trimming took 5 bases from V and 6 from J, leaving 12 bases between them. CDR3 amino acids: CASRDIPPNTIYF. CDR3 nucleotide sequence: TGCGCCAGCAGGGACATTCCCCCAAACACCATATATTTT.

V and J are TRBV9 and TRBJ2-2, with 9 bases that match TRBD2. Trimming cost V 4 bases and J 0 bases; bases outside gene matches: 4. Germline values: CDR1 SGDLS, CDR2 YYNGEE. The CDR3 totals 16 residues. The CDR3 DNA follows: TGTGCCAGCAGCTCTCGGACTAGCGCGAACACCGGGGAGCTGTTTTTT. Translated: CASSSRTSANTGELFF.

Points on this clone: Germline and junction disagree at one end, which may indicate a read error. V usage is TRBV27 and J usage is TRBJ2-1, with a weak D call TRBD2 (7 bases). CDR3 size: 14 residues. Germline V gene data show CDR1 as MNHEY and CDR2 as SMNVEV (reference sequence). Here the CDR3 DNA reads TGTGCCAGCAGTCTATCCCGGGGGGCTTATGAGCAGTTCTTC. Amino acid sequence: CASSLSRGAYEQFF.

This clone was counted a few times. The V call is TRBV2, the J call TRBJ2-7; tentative D call: TRBD2 (6 bases). The V gene lost 4 bases and the J gene lost 2 bases, with 6 bases spanning the gap. Germline V gene lookup returns CDR1 SNHLY and CDR2 FYNNEI. CDR3 length: 12 amino acids. The CDR3 nucleotides are TGTGCCAGCAGTGGGGGGGCCTACGAGCAGTACTTC. It specifies CASSGGAYEQYF.

J is TRBJ1-2 and V is TRBV2; TRBD1 is a possible D gene (5 bases). CDR3 length equals 13 residues. Trimming cost V 4 bases and J 4 bases, with 10 bases left between them. CDR1 is SNHLY and CDR2 is FYNNEI in the germline V gene. Here the CDR3 reads CASSGGGIYGYTF. DNA of the CDR3: TGTGCCAGCAGTGGGGGGGGTATCTATGGCTACACCTTC.

V gene TRBV5-4 combines with J gene TRBJ1-1, with 7 bases fitting TRBD1. This CDR3 region has 15 residues. V shed 4 bases, J shed 4 bases, and the junction held 10 bases outside the gene matches. Per the germline V gene, CDR1 is SGHNT and CDR2 is YYREEE (reference sequence). CDR3 nucleotide sequence: TGTGCCAGCAGCCGACCCCGGCAGGGGGGCACTGAAGCTTTCTTT. Its protein is CASSRPRQGGTEAFF. Variable domain in full (rest from reference TRBV5-4 and TRBJ1-1): ETGVTQSPTHLIKTRGQQVTLRCSSQSGHNTVSWYQQALGQGPQFIFQYYREEENGRGNFPPRFSGLQFPNYSSELNVNALELDDSALYLCASSRPRQGGTEAFFGQGTRLTVV.

This clone came up once. The rearrangement uses TRBV28 and TRBJ2-3; 10 positions agree with TRBD2. Germline assignment: CDR1 MDHEN and CDR2 SYDVKM. The CDR3 has 14 amino acids. With 6 bases clipped from V and 6 bases from J, the junction kept 6 bases outside the gene matches. CDR3 sequence: CASRSGGATDTQYF. Here the CDR3 DNA reads TGTGCCAGCAGAAGCGGGGGGGCAACCGATACGCAGTATTTT. Supplemented by reference TRBV28 and TRBJ2-3, the full variable domain reads DVKVTQSSRYLVKRTGEKVFLECVQDMDHENMFWYRQDPGLGLRLIYFSYDVKMKEKGDIPEGYSVSREKKERFSLILESASTNQTSMYLCASRSGGATDTQYFGPGTRLTVL.

This clone has a single count. The chain links TRBV5-4 to TRBJ2-3; D is perhaps TRBD2 (5 bases). The CDR3 has 13 amino acids. V lost 0 bases and J 6 bases, leaving 8 bases between the germline ends. Germline V gives CDR1 SGHNT, CDR2 YYREEE (reference sequence). CDR3 nucleotides: TGTGCCAGCAGCTTGGGAGGGTCGGATACGCAGTATTTT. The encoded protein is CASSLGGSDTQYF.

This chain links TRBV6-1 with TRBJ1-4; maybe TRBD1 (6 bases). The CDR3 runs 13 residues. Germline assignment: CDR1 MNHNS and CDR2 SASEGT. V lost 7 bases to trimming and J lost 7 bases, with 13 bases between them. The CDR3 nucleotides read TGTGCCAGCAACGACAGGTCTTCTGAAAAACTGTTTTTT. It translates to CASNDRSSEKLFF.

A single count supports this clone. The CDR3: CSATPASGSDTQYF. The DNA for the CDR3 is TGCAGCGCCACCCCGGCTAGCGGGTCAGATACGCAGTATTTT. This sequence joins TRBV29-1 and TRBJ2-3; 8 nucleotides match TRBD2. Germline CDR1 and CDR2: SQVTM and ANQGSEA. CDR3 length: 14 residues. J was trimmed by 4 bases and V by 7 bases; bases with no gene match: 10.

For this clone: Mismatch with germline at one junction end may stem from a read error. The V and J genes are TRBV2 and TRBJ1-2; tentatively, D is TRBD1 (5 bases). There are 13 residues in the CDR3. Germline CDR1 SNHLY, CDR2 FYNNEI. The CDR3 sequence is CASRGEDSAESSF. CDR3 in DNA: TGTGCCAGCCGGGGGGAGGACTCAGCCGAATCCTCCTTC.

This chain connects TRBV27 to TRBJ2-7, with a tentative D call TRBD2 (6 bases). The CDR3 loop spans 15 amino acids. V lost 1 base, J lost 2 bases, and 12 bases lay in between. Per the germline V gene, CDR1 is MNHEY and CDR2 is SMNVEV (reference sequence). The CDR3 spells CASSLYGRGAYEQYF. In DNA form, the CDR3 reads TGTGCCAGCAGTTTATACGGGAGAGGGGCCTACGAGCAGTACTTC.

This clone came up a few times. The chain couples TRBV5-1 to TRBJ2-2; possibly TRBD2 for D (5 bases). This CDR3 contains 13 residues. Germline V gene lookup returns CDR1 SGHRS and CDR2 YFSETQ. Trimming shortened V by 7 bases and J by 5 bases, and 12 bases separated the two germline ends. CDR3 protein: CASGQRETGELFF. In DNA, the CDR3 is TGCGCCAGCGGCCAAAGGGAGACCGGGGAGCTGTTTTTT.

The CDR3 DNA reads as TGCGCCAGCAGCCAAGAGCGGGGAGGGTTTGGAAACACCATATATTTT. Encoded protein: CASSQERGGFGNTIYF. The J gene is TRBJ1-3, the V gene TRBV4-1; no reliable D call. The CDR3 extends over 16 amino acids. In germline, CDR1 is MGHRA, CDR2 YSYEKL. The ends were cut back, 0 bases at V and 3 bases at J, with 12 bases in the middle.

The chain links TRBV19 to TRBJ2-7, with a weak D call TRBD2 (6 bases). Germline V CDR1 and CDR2: LNHDA, SQIVND (reference sequence). V lost 5 bases and J 2 bases, leaving 13 bases between the germline ends. The CDR3 covers 14 residues. The CDR3 protein is CASSYRPGAYEQYF. For the CDR3, the DNA is TGTGCCAGTAGTTACCGGCCGGGGGCCTACGAGCAGTACTTC.

CDR3 in DNA: TGTGCCAGCAGTTTGGGGAGAACCTACAATGAGCAGTTCTTC. It encodes CASSLGRTYNEQFF. V usage is TRBV27 and J usage is TRBJ2-1; a possible D gene is TRBD2 (5 bases). This CDR3 has 14 residues. V lost 3 bases and J 2 bases, leaving 8 bases between the germline ends. Germline-derived CDR1 and CDR2 are MNHEY and SMNVEV (reference sequence).

This sequence joins TRBV7-9 and TRBJ1-2; no clear D. Per germline, CDR1 SEHNR and CDR2 FQNEAQ (reference sequence). The V and J ends lost 1 base and 7 bases respectively, with 13 bases between them. This CDR3 is 14 amino acids long. In nucleotides, the CDR3 is TGTGCCAGCAGCTTAGGCCTTGAAGGAGGTGGCTACACCTTC. Protein sequence: CASSLGLEGGGYTF.

There are a few counts of this clone. The chain combines TRBV13 with TRBJ2-5, with 10 bases fitting TRBD2. CDR1 PRHDT and CDR2 FYEKMQ come from the germline V gene (reference sequence). CDR3 length: 17 residues. V lost 5 bases, J lost 3 bases, and 12 bases stayed unmatched. As DNA, the CDR3 is TGTGCCAGCAGCGATATGCCCTCTAGCGGGGGAAAAGAGACCCAGTACTTC. It codes for CASSDMPSSGGKETQYF.

V usage is TRBV5-1 and J usage is TRBJ2-1; no clear D. Germline V gene sequence: CDR1 SGHRS, CDR2 YFSETQ. V gave up 0 bases and J gave up 7 bases, with 5 bases separating them. The CDR3 has 12 residues. The CDR3 reads CASSLVRNEQFF. The CDR3 DNA reads as TGCGCCAGCAGCTTGGTCAGGAATGAGCAGTTCTTC.

V and J are TRBV9 and TRBJ2-1, with a possible D match to TRBD2 (5 bases). Deletions cut 0 bases from V and 9 bases from J, with 13 bases between. CDR1 is SGDLS, CDR2 YYNGEE, per germline. This CDR3 has 14 amino acids. CDR3 bases: TGTGCCAGCAGCGTAGAAACGGCCGCGGGTGAGCAGTTCTTC. It is translated as CASSVETAAGEQFF.

In its sample, this clone was seen a few times. One junction end disagrees with the germline gene, perhaps due to a read error. The chain uses TRBV11-2 and TRBJ2-6; a weak D match, TRBD1 (5 bases). CDR1 and CDR2 (germline): SGHAT, FQNNGV. The CDR3 sequence is 15 residues long. DNA of the CDR3: TGTGCCAGCAGCTTCTTGGGGATTGGGGCCAACGGCCTGACTTTC. Amino acid sequence: CASSFLGIGANGLTF.

This clone came up a few times. This chain uses TRBV19 with TRBJ2-7; maybe TRBD2 (7 bases). The CDR3 covers 11 residues. The germline V gene has CDR1 LNHDA and CDR2 SQIVND (reference sequence). The V end was cut by 6 bases, the J end by 13 bases, with 16 bases between. CDR3 sequence: CASSSGGSEYF. CDR3 nucleotide sequence: TGTGCCAGTAGCTCGGGGGGCAGTGAATACTTC.

The V call is TRBV27, the J call TRBJ2-2; 10 bases agree with TRBD2. The trim removed 2 bases at V and 6 bases at J, leaving 6 bases unmatched. Germline V gene data show CDR1 as MNHEY and CDR2 as SMNVEV (reference sequence). This CDR3 has 16 residues. The CDR3 loop reads CASSLPGTSVAGELFF. In DNA, the CDR3 is TGTGCCAGCAGTTTACCTGGGACTAGCGTGGCCGGGGAGCTGTTTTTT.

The chain couples TRBV28 to TRBJ1-5; 7 nucleotides match TRBD1. CDR1 is MDHEN and CDR2 is SYDVKM in the germline V gene. The CDR3 length is 16 residues. Trimming at V came to 4 bases and at J to 3 bases, leaving 9 bases not matched to a gene. DNA for the CDR3: TGTGCCAGCAGTTCTCTCCCCGGGACAGTCAATCAGCCCCAGCATTTT. This translates into CASSSLPGTVNQPQHF.

This clone appeared a single time. The V gene is TRBV2, the J gene TRBJ1-1; 7 positions agree with TRBD1. The V segment lost 4 bases and the J segment 8 bases; nucleotides outside the gene matches: 7. The CDR3 consists of 13 residues. Germline lookup yields CDR1 SNHLY and CDR2 FYNNEI. The CDR3 DNA sequence: TGTGCCAGCAGTGCTACAGGGGAATACGAAGCTTTCTTT. Its translation: CASSATGEYEAFF.